This TCR beta chain was identified during a study of blood T cell repertoires in COVID-19. Study background: The United States, Italy and Spain supplied acute and convalescent COVID-19 samples. The analysed material was cDNA or gDNA that came from T cells, B-cell-depleted T cells, or PBMCs.

Trimming left V 4 bases short and J 2 bases short, with 16 bases between. Per the germline V gene, CDR1 is SGHTA and CDR2 is FQGNSA. This CDR3 has 16 amino acids. The method was immunoSEQ multiplex PCR; TCRdb's version includes in-frame clones alone and lacks a portion of them. This sample has some 320,000 clones, with 85% found just once. Sequencing was performed on peripheral blood. The clonotype originates from a human donor in a cohort sampled during active COVID-19. The gene calls are TRBV7-2 and TRBJ2-3; D is possibly TRBD2 (6 bases). CDR3 protein: CASSSPSRDSTDTQYF. DNA for the CDR3: TGTGCCAGCAGCTCCCCCTCCCGGGACTCCACAGATACGCAGTATTTT.